This record concerns one T cell receptor beta chain sequence. This record comes from a study of blood T cell repertoires in COVID-19. Study details: Italy, Spain and the United States were the sources of the convalescent and acute COVID-19 samples. Sample material is recorded as cDNA or gDNA derived from T cells, B-cell-depleted T cells, or PBMCs.

With V trimmed by 3 bases and J by 2 bases, 7 bases remained unmatched. The germline CDR1 and CDR2 sequences are LNHDA and SQIVND (reference sequence). This CDR3 spans 15 amino acids. In the authors' workflow: Amplification of reference gene primers was used by the study to estimate nucleated cell counts. Produced via immunoSEQ multiplex PCR; TCRdb's table is partial and in-frame only. Clone size and V and J calls were adopted from that table, with D and trimming inferred from the DNA. The sample yields some 200,000 clones, approximately 80% seen once. Sequenced input: peripheral blood. V is TRBV19 and J is TRBJ2-7, with 7 bases identical to TRBD1. The clonotype originates from a woman aged 80 or over with active or convalescent COVID-19. The DNA for the CDR3 is TGTGCCAGTAGTATGGAGACAGGGCCTACCTACGAGCAGTACTTC. It codes for CASSMETGPTYEQYF. The full variable domain, rest sourced from reference TRBV19 and TRBJ2-7, is DGGITQSPKYLFRKEGQNVTLSCEQNLNHDAMYWYRQDPGQGLRLIYYSQIVNDFQKGDIAEGYSVSREKKESFPLTVTSAQKNPTAFYLCASSMETGPTYEQYFGPGTRLTVT.